This T cell receptor (beta chain) is drawn from a study of T-cell reconstitution after alpha-beta-depleted transplantation in children. This clonotype was counted ten times or more. The V segment lost 7 bases and the J segment 6 bases; nucleotides outside the gene matches: 13. CDR3 length: 15 amino acids. Germline-derived CDR1 and CDR2 are SGDLS and YYNGEE. Unique molecular identifiers were incorporated during preparation of the TCRbeta library. MiXCR was run by TCRdb on the PCR reads, yielding one entry per CDR3 protein. This repertoire shows tens of thousands of distinct CDR3 sequences, about 10% found once; its top ten account for about 25%.

The clonotype was recovered from a male patient aged 2-15 years who had a stem cell transplant for chronic granulomatous disease, so the T cells may come from the graft donor. This specimen consisted of PBMCs, mostly from graft donor cells, obtained 60 days after TCRalphabeta/CD19-depleted stem cell transplant. The chain is built from TRBV9 and TRBJ2-3, with 8 nucleotides matching TRBD2. The CDR3 DNA sequence: TGTGCCAGCGGACAACGACTAGCGTCAAAGGATACGCAGTATTTT. It codes for CASGQRLASKDTQYF.